This T cell receptor beta chain is drawn from a study of beta chain features in type 1 diabetes listed by TCRdb under 2018. Regarding the complete study: Mean age, gender distribution, total cell number and subset yield were not different between patients and healthy donors. A total of roughly 100 million sorted cells were examined across all samples, and RNA yield correlated strongly with the number of cells per subset. In the study, TCRB repertoires of sorted circulating CD4+ T cell subsets from recently diagnosed type 1 diabetes patients were compared with those of matched healthy donors. Whereas all 30 or so donors provided naive and central memory subsets, regulatory and stem cell-like memory subsets were isolated from just 8 patients and roughly eight healthy donors.

All of the isolated RNA was reverse transcribed with the High Capacity cDNA Reverse Transcription Kit, so expressed TCRB transcripts were sequenced. Deep immunoSEQ sequencing was applied to naive, central memory and regulatory T cell samples, giving an average of roughly 3.5 million total reads per sample. After sorted cells were lysed in RLT buffer, RNA was extracted with DNase-treated RNeasy Micro or Mini kits, with the choice depending on cell number. Each cell subset was processed separately to prevent cross-contamination, with patient and healthy donor samples processed together. The immunoSEQ multiplex PCR was used to amplify TCRB sequences from cDNA, yielding 87-bp fragments that span the CDR3 region. Sequencing of the amplicons was done on the Illumina HiSeq platform. Per the authors' processing: Synthetic template baselines were used to correct PCR bias computationally, reads within Hamming distance 2 were collapsed together, and singletons that could not be merged were discarded. By aligning reads against IMGT, V, D and J genes, CDR3 length, and insertions or deletions at six rearrangement sites were assigned. Clonotype counts were normalized to sorted cell number within each subset before computing true diversity and Gini coefficients with the tcR R package. The overlap coefficient, calculated on TCRB nucleotide sequences, was used to measure repertoire sharing. TCRdb holds this immuneACCESS table with in-frame rearrangements only. Some clones are missing; in checked studies, unresolved V genes explain under half, and the rest has no known cause. The DNA was the basis for D and trimming; V, J and clone size are from that table. For this sample the table gives around 300,000 clones, of which approximately 8.1% were detected only once. The top ten clones comprise approximately 0.93% of the sample.

Between the V and J ends, shortened by 4 bases and 3 bases respectively, the junction contains 11 bases. Counted from cysteine to phenylalanine, this CDR3 has 13 amino acids. Only the CDR3 region is kept as DNA, spanning 39 bases read in frame from base 1. Per the germline V gene, SGDLS is the CDR1 and YYNGEE is the CDR2. A single peripheral blood draw of about 116 mL on average was collected from each donor into heparinised tubes. A BD FACSAria II and a panel including CD45RO, CCR7, CD25, CD127, CD95 and CD27 were used to sort naive, central memory, regulatory and stem cell-like memory CD4+ T cells. A purity above 95% was achieved for all sorted populations. PBMCs were isolated immediately by Lymphoprep density gradient centrifugation and stained directly without culture. So that batch effects would be minimized, each experiment stained and sorted samples in pairs, pairing one healthy donor with one patient.

There are a few counts of this clone. The clone's antigen remains unknown. The input lacks base qualities; no much larger clone sits a single base away. Study-wide findings and limitations: Naive, central memory and regulatory TCRB repertoires appeared more similar among patients than among healthy donors. Because small numbers of individuals were included in the HLA sub-analyses, any influence of HLA type on TCRB rearrangement was left unresolved. Fewer insertions and more nucleotide deletions at VDJ recombination sites were observed in patients with type 1 diabetes, implying thymic rearrangement abnormalities. Sequencing cDNA rather than genomic DNA could over-represent highly expressing activated cells, although activation and CD3 levels did not differ between groups. In all four CD4+ subsets, TCRB CDR3 length was moderately but significantly shorter in type 1 diabetes patients. PCR might favor shorter templates, but patient and control samples were amplified and corrected together, so any skew would affect both groups equally.

Rearrangement joined TRBV9 to TRBJ2-7, with the D segment identity uncertain. The sample taken for sequencing was central memory CD4+ T cells from blood. This receptor was taken from a woman under 30 in good health. The encoded CDR3 is CASSLRTDYEQYF. In nucleotide form, the sequence is TGTGCCAGCAGCCTAAGGACGGACTACGAGCAGTACTTC.